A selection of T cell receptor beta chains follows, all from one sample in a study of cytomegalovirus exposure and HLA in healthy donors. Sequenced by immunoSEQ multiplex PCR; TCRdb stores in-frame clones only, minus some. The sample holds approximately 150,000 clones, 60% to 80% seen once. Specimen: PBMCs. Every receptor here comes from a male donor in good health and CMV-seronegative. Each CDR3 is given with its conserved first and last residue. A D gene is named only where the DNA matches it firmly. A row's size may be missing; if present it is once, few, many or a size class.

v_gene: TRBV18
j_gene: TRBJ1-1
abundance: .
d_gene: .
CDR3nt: TGTGCCAGCTCACAGGGGAGGGACACTGAAGCTTTCTTT
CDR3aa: CASSQGRDTEAFF

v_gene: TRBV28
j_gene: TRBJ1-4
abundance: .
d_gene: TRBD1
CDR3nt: TGTGCCAGCAGTCGCCAGACAGGGTTTAATGAAAAACTGTTTTTT
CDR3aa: CASSRQTGFNEKLFF

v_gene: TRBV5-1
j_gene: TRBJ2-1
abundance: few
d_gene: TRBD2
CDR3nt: TGCGCCAGCAGCTTGGGACTAGCGGGAGGCAATGAGCAGTTCTTC
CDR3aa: CASSLGLAGGNEQFF

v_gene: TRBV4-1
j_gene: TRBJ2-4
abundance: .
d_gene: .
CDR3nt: TGCGCCAGCAGCCAAGATGCCAGAGGTGATGGTGCCAAAAACATTCAGTACTTC
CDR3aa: CASSQDARGDGAKNIQYF

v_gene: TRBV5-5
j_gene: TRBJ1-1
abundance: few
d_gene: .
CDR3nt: TGTGCCAGCAGCACCCTAACAGGGATCACTGAAGCTTTCTTT
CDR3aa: CASSTLTGITEAFF

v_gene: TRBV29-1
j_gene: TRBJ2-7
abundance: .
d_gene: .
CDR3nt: TGCAGCGTCCGACGGACAGACCTCTACGAGCAGTACTTT
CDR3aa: CSVRRTDLYEQYF

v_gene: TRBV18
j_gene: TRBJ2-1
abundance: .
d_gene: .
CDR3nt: TGTGCCAGCTCACCACCACGGGAGTACAATGAGCAGTTCTTC
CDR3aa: CASSPPREYNEQFF

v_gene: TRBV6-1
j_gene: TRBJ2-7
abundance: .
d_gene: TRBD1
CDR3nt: TGTGCCAGCAGCAGGACAGGGGAGGCAATCTACGAGCAGTACTTC
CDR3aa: CASSRTGEAIYEQYF

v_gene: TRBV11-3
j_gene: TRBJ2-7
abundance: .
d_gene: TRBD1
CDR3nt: TGTGCCAGCAGCCCCCGGGACAGGCCCGACGAGCAGTACTTC
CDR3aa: CASSPRDRPDEQYF

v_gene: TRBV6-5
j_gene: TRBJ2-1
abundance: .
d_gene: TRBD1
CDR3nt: TGTGCCAGCACCCCTGACCAGGGGGCTGGTGAGCAGTTCTTC
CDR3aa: CASTPDQGAGEQFF

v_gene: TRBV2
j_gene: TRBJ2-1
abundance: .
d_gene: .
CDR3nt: TGTGCCAGCAGTGATGGTCCTACCCCCGGGGATGAGCAGTTCTTC
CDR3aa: CASSDGPTPGDEQFF

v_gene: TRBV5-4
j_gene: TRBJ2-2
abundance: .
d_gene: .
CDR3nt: TGTGCCAGCAGCTGGGGCGGCAGGAGGAACACCGGGGAGCTGTTTTTT
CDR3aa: CASSWGGRRNTGELFF

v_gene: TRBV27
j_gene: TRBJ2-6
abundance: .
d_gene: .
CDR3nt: TGTGCCAGCAGCCTAACTACAGGGTCTGGGGCCAACGTCCTGACTTTC
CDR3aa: CASSLTTGSGANVLTF

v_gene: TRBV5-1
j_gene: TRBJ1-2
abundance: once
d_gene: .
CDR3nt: TGCGCCAGCAGCTTTTCCGGGGATGGCTACACCTTC
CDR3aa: CASSFSGDGYTF

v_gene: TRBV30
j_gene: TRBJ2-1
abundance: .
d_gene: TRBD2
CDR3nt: TGTGCCTGGAGAGGACTAGCGGGCTCCAATGAGCAGTTCTTC
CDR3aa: CAWRGLAGSNEQFF

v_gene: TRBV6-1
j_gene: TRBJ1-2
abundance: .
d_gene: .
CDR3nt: TGTGCCAGCGCCACGGTCGCTAACTATGGCTACACCTTC
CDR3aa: CASATVANYGYTF

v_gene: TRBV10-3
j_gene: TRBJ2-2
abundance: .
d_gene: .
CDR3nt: TGTGCCATCATGACAACGTTCGGCTACAACACCGGGGAGCTGTTTTTT
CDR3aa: CAIMTTFGYNTGELFF

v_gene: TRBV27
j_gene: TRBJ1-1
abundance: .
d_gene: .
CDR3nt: TGTGCCAGCAGTTTATTTGGACAGCCGAACACTGAAGCTTTCTTT
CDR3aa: CASSLFGQPNTEAFF

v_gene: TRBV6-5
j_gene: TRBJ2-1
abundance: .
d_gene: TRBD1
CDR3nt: TGTGCCAGCAGTTACTCGACAGGGGTAAACAATGAGCAGTTCTTC
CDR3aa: CASSYSTGVNNEQFF

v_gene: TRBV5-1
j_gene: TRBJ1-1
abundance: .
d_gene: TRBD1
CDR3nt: TGCGCCAGCAGCGATGACAGGGTGAACACTGAAGCTTTCTTT
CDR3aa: CASSDDRVNTEAFF

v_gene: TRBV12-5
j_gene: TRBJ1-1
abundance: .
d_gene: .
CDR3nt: TGTGCTAGTTATGAATTACCCCATAGCGCTGAAGCTTTCTTT
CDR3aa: CASYELPHSAEAFF

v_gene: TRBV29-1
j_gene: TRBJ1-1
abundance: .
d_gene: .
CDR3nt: TGCAGCGTTGATGGCAGGATGAACACTGAAGCTTTCTTT
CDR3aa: CSVDGRMNTEAFF

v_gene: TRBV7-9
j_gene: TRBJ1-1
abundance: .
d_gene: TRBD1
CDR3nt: TGTTCCAGTAGGGGACAGAAAAACACTGAAGCTTTCTTT
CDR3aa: CSSRGQKNTEAFF

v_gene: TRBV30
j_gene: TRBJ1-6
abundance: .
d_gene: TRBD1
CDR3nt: TGTGCCTGGACAGGGGGCTATAATTCACCCCTCCACTTT
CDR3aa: CAWTGGYNSPLHF

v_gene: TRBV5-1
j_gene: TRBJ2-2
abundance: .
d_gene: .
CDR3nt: TGCGCCAGCAGCTTGGGGGCAGCGAACACCGGGGAGCTGTTTTTT
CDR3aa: CASSLGAANTGELFF

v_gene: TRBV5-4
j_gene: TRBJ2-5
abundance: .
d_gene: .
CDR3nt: TGTGCCAGCAGCTCCCGTTCAGGGGAGGGAGAGACCCAGTACTTC
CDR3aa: CASSSRSGEGETQYF

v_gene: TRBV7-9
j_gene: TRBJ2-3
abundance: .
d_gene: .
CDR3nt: TGTGCCAGCAGCCTAGAAGGGGGAACAGATACGCAGTATTTT
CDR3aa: CASSLEGGTDTQYF

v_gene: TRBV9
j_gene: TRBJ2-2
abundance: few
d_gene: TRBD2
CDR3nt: TGTGCCAGCAGCCTCGGGACTAGCGGCACCGGGGAGCTGTTTTTT
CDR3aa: CASSLGTSGTGELFF

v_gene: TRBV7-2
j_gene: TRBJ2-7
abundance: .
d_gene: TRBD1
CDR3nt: TGTGCCAGCAGCTTACGGGCACTCGGACAGGGGGACTACGAGCAGTACTTC
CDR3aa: CASSLRALGQGDYEQYF